The clone carrying this T cell receptor beta chain came up a few times. Its antigen is unknown. This sample stems from a study of cytotoxic CD8 clonotypes in ibrutinib-treated CLL. Study-level points and caveats: Few clonotypes were public, and these shrank or held steady under treatment. At progression, clonality fell back toward baseline after rising at ibrutinib response. At the start, clonality exceeded age-matched healthy donors and followed circulating CD8+ T-cell counts.

V was pared by 4 bases and J by 2 bases, with 9 bases of the junction left unmatched. The germline gives CDR1 SGHAT, CDR2 FQNNGV. This CDR3 has 16 residues. Using immunoSEQ multiplex PCR, the repertoire was profiled, and TCRdb retains in-frame clones only, with some absent. The profile covers 250,000 or so clones, with 70% appearing a single time and 15% to 19% taken by the ten largest. The chain employs TRBV11-2 and TRBJ2-5; 8 bases agree with TRBD2. This sample comprised PBMCs, obtained after 24 months of ibrutinib treatment. The receptor's source is a human donor with chronic lymphocytic leukemia. Written as DNA, the CDR3 is TGTGCCAGCAGCTCCGGTGGGGCGGGAGGACAAGAGACCCAGTACTTC. Amino acids: CASSSGGAGGQETQYF.